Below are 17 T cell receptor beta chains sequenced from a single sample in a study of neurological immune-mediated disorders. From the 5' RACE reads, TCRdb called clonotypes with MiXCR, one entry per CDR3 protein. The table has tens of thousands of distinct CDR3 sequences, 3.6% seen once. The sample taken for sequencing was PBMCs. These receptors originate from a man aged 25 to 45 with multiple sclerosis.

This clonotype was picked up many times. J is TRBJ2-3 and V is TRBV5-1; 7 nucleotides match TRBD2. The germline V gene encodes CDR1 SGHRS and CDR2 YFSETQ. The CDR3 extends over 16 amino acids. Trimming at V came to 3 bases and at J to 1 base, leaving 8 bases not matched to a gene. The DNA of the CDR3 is TGCGCCAGCAGCTGGGGGGGACCGGTGGGCACAGATACGCAGTATTTT. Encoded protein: CASSWGGPVGTDTQYF. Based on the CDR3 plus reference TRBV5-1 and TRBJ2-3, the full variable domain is KAGVTQTPRYLIKTRGQQVTLSCSPISGHRSVSWYQQTPGQGLQFLFEYFSETQRNKGNFPGRFSGRQFSNSRSEMNVSTLELGDSALYLCASSWGGPVGTDTQYFGPGTRLTVL.

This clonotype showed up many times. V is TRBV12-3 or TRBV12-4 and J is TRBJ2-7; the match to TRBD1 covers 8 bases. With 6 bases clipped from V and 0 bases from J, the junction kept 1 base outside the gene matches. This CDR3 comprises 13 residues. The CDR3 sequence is CASRGQASYEQYF. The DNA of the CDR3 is TGTGCCAGCAGGGGACAGGCCTCCTACGAGCAGTACTTC.

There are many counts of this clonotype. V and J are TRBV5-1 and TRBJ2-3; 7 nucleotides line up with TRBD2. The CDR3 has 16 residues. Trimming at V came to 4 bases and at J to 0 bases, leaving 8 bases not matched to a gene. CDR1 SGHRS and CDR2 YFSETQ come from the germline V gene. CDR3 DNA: TGCGCCAGCAGCCGGTTCGGGGGGTCAAGCACAGATACGCAGTATTTT. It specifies CASSRFGGSSTDTQYF.

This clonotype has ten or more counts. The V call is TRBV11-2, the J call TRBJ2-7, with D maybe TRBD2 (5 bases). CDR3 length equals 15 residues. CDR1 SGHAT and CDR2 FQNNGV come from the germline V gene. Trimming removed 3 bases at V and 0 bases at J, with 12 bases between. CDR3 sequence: CASSLEIGSSYEQYF. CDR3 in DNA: TGTGCCAGCAGCTTGGAGATAGGGAGCTCCTACGAGCAGTACTTC.

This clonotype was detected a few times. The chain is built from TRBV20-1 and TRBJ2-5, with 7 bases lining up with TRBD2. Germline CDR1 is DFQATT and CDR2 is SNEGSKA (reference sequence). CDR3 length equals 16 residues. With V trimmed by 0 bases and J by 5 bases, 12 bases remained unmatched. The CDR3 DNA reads TGCAGTGCTAGAGATCTCGCAGGGATGGGGGGGGAGACCCAGTACTTC. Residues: CSARDLAGMGGETQYF.

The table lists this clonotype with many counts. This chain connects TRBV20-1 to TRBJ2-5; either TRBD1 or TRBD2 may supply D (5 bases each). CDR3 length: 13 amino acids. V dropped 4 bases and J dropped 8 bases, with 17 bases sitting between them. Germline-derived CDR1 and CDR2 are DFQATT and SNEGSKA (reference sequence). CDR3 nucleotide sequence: TGCAGTGCTATTTCCGGGACGTTGGGTACCCAGTACTTC. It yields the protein CSAISGTLGTQYF.

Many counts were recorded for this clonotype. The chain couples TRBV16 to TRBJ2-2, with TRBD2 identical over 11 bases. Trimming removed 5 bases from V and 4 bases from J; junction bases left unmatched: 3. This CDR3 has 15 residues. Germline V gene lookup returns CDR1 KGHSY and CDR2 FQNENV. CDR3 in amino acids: CASSVGLAGTGELFF. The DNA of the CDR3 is TGTGCCAGCAGCGTCGGACTAGCGGGCACCGGGGAGCTGTTTTTT.

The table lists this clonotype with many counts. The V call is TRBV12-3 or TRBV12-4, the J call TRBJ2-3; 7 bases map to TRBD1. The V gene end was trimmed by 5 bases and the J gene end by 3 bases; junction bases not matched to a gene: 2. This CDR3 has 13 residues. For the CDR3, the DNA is TGTGCCAGCAGTCCACAGGGGACAGATACGCAGTATTTT. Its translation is CASSPQGTDTQYF.

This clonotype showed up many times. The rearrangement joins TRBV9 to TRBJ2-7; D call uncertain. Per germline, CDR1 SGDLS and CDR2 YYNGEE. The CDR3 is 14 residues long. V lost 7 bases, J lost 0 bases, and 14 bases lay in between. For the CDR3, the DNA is TGTGCCAGCTCCCGAGGCGAAGGCTCCTACGAGCAGTACTTC. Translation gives CASSRGEGSYEQYF. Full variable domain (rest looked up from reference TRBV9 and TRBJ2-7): DSGVTQTPKHLITATGQRVTLRCSPRSGDLSVYWYQQSLDQGLQFLIQYYNGEERAKGNILERFSAQQFPDLHSELNLSSLELGDSALYFCASSRGEGSYEQYFGPGTRLTVT.

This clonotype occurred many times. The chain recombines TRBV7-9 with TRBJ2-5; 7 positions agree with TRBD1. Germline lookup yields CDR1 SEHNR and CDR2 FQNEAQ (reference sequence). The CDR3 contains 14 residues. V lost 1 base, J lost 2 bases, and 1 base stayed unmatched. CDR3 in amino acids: CASSLGGQQETQYF. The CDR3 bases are TGTGCCAGCAGCTTAGGGGGACAGCAAGAGACCCAGTACTTC.

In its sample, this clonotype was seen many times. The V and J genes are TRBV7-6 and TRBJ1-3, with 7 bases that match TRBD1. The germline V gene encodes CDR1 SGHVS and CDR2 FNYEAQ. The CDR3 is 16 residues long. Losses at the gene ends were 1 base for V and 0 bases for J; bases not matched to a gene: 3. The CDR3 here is CASSLEAGGSGNTIYF. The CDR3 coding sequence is TGTGCCAGCAGCTTAGAGGCAGGGGGCTCTGGAAACACCATATATTTT.

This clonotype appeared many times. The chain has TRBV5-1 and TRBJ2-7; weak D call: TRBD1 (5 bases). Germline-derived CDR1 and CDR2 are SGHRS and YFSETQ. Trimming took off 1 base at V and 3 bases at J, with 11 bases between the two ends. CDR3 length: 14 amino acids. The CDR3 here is CASSLTGDFYEQYF. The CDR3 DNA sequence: TGCGCCAGCAGCTTGACAGGAGACTTCTACGAGCAGTACTTC.

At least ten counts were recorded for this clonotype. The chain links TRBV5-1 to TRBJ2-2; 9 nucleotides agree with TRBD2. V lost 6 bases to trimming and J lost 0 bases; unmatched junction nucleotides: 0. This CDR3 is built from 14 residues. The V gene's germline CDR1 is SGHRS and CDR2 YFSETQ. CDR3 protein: CASTSGTNTGELFF. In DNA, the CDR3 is TGCGCCAGCACTAGCGGGACGAACACCGGGGAGCTGTTTTTT.

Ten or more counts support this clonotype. CDR3: CASSRQTVNTEAFF. In DNA form, the CDR3 reads TGTGCCAGCAGCCGCCAAACCGTTAACACTGAAGCTTTCTTT. The chain has TRBV3-1 and TRBJ1-1; D remains unclear. Germline V lookup: CDR1 LGHDT, CDR2 YNNKEL (reference sequence). The CDR3 contains 14 residues. V lost 4 bases and J lost 2, with 11 bases in between.

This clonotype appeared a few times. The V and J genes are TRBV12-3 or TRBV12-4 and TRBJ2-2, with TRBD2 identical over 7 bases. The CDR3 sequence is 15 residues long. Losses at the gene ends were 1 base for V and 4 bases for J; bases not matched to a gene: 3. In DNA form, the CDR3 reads TGTGCCAGCAGTTTAGTCCAGCGGGGCACCGGGGAGCTGTTTTTT. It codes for CASSLVQRGTGELFF.

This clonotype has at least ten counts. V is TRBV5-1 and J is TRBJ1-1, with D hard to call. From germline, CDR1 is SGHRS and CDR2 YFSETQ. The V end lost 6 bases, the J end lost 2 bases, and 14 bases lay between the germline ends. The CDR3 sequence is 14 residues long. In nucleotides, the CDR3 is TGCGCCAGCACACTCGACGGTCGAAACACTGAAGCTTTCTTT. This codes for CASTLDGRNTEAFF.

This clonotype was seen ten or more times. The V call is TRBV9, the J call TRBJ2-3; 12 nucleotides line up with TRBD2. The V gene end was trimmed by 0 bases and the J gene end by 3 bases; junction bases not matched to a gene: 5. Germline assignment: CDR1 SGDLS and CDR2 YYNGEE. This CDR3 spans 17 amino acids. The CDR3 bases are TGTGCCAGCAGCGTAGGCGTACTAGCGGGAGGAACAGATACGCAGTATTTT. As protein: CASSVGVLAGGTDTQYF.